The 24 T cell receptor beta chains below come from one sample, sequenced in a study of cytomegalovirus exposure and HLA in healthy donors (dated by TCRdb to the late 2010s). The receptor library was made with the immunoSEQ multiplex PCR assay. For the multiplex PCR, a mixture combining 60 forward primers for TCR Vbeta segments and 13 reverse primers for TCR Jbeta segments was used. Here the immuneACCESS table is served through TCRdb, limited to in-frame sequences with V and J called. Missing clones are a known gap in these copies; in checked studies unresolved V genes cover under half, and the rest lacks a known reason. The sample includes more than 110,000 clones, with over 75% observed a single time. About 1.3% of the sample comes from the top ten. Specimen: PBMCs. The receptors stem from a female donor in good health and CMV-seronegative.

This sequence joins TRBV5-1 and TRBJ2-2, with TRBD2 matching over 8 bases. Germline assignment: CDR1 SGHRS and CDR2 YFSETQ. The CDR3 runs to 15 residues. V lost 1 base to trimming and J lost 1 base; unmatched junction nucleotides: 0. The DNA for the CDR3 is TGCGCCAGCAGCTTGACTAGCGGGAACACCGGGGAGCTGTTTTTT. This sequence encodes CASSLTSGNTGELFF.

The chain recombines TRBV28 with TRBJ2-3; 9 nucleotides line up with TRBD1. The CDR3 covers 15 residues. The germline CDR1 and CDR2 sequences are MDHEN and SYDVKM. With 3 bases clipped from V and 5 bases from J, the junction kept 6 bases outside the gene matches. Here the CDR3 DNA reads TGTGCCAGCAGTTTCCAAACAGGGGGCAGAGATACGCAGTATTTT. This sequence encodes CASSFQTGGRDTQYF.

CDR3 in amino acids: CASSLGYVREASGYTF. DNA of the CDR3: TGCGCCAGCAGCTTGGGGTACGTCAGGGAGGCGAGTGGCTACACCTTC. The chain recombines TRBV5-1 with TRBJ1-2; D perhaps matches TRBD1 (5 bases). V was clipped by 0 bases and J by 7 bases, with 19 bases between them. Germline loops: CDR1 SGHRS, CDR2 YFSETQ. The CDR3 is 16 residues long.

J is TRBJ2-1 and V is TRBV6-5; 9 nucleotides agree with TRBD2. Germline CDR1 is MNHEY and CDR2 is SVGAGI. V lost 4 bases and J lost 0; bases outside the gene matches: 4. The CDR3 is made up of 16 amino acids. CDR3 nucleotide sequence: TGTGCCAGCAGTTGGGAGCGGGAGGTCTCCTACAATGAGCAGTTCTTC. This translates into CASSWEREVSYNEQFF.

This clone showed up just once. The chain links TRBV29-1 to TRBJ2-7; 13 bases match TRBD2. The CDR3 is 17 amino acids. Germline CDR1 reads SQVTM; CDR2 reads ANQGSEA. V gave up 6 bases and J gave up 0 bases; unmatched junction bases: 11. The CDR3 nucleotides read TGCAGCGTCTCCGGGACTAGCGGGAATATGGGCTCCTACGAGCAGTACTTC. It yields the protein CSVSGTSGNMGSYEQYF.

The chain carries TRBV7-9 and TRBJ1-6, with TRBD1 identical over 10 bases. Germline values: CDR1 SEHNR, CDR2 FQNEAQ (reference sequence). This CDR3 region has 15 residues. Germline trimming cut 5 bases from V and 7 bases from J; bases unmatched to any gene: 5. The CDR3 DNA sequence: TGTGCCAGCAGCCCCCTGGGACAGGGGAATTCACCCCTCCACTTT. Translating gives CASSPLGQGNSPLHF.

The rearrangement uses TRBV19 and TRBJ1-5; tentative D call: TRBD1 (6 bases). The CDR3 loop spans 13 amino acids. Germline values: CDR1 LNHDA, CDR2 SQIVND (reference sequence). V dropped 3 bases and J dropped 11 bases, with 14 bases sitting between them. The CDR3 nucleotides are TGTGCCAGTAGTATCGGGGGGGCATGGGCCCAGCATTTT. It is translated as CASSIGGAWAQHF. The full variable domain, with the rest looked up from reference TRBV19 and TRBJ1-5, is DGGITQSPKYLFRKEGQNVTLSCEQNLNHDAMYWYRQDPGQGLRLIYYSQIVNDFQKGDIAEGYSVSREKKESFPLTVTSAQKNPTAFYLCASSIGGAWAQHFGDGTRLSIL.

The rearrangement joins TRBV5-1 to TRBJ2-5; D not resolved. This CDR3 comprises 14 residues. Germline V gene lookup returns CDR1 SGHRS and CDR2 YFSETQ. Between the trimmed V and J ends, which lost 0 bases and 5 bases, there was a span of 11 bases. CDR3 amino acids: CASSLGSPRETQYF. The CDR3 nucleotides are TGCGCCAGCAGCTTGGGGTCCCCGAGGGAGACCCAGTACTTC.

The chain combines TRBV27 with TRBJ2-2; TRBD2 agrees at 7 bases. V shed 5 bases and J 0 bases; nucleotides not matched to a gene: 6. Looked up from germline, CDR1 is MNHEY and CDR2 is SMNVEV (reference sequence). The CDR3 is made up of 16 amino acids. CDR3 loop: CASSPLAHANTGELFF. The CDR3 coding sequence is TGTGCCAGCAGTCCACTAGCGCACGCGAACACCGGGGAGCTGTTTTTT.

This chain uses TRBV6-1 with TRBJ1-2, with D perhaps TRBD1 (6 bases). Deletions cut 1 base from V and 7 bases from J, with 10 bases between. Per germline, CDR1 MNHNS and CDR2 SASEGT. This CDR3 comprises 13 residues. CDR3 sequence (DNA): TGTGCCAGCAGTGAAGAGGGGGGGAGTGGCTACACCTTC. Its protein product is CASSEEGGSGYTF.

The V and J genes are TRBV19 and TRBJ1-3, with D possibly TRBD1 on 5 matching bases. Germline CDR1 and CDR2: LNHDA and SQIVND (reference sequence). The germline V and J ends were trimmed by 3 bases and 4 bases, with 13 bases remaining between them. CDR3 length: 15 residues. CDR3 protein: CASSIGRAGGNTIYF. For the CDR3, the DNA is TGTGCCAGTAGTATCGGCAGGGCGGGAGGAAACACCATATATTTT.

The CDR3 coding sequence is TGTGCCTGGAGTCTACAGGGCGGCAATCAGCCCCAGCATTTT. It yields the protein CAWSLQGGNQPQHF. The rearrangement uses TRBV30 and TRBJ1-5; a possible D gene is TRBD1 (6 bases). V dropped 2 bases and J dropped 2 bases, with 10 bases sitting between them. CDR1 and CDR2 (germline): GTSNPN, SVGIG (reference sequence). This CDR3 has 14 residues.

CDR3 protein: CASSVGAGKGPEAFF. CDR3 coding DNA: TGTGCCAGCAGCGTAGGGGCGGGGAAAGGGCCTGAAGCTTTCTTT. This sequence joins TRBV9 and TRBJ1-1; D call uncertain. V was shortened by 0 bases and J by 6 bases, with 15 bases between the two germline ends. Germline V gene lookup returns CDR1 SGDLS and CDR2 YYNGEE. The CDR3 spans 15 residues.

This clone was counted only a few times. This chain's CDR3 is CASSLQNTEAFF. The CDR3 nucleotides read TGTGCCAGCAGCCTCCAGAACACTGAAGCTTTCTTT. This chain links TRBV14 with TRBJ1-1; D is uncertain. Germline V gives CDR1 SGHDN, CDR2 FVKESK. This CDR3 has 12 amino acids. V was shortened by 4 bases and J by 1 base, with 4 bases between the two germline ends.

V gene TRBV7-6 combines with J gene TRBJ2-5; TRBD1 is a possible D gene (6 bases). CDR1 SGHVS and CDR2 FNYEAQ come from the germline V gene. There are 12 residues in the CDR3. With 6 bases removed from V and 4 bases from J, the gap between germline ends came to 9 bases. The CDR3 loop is CASSPRGETQYF. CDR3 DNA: TGTGCCAGCAGTCCCAGGGGAGAGACCCAGTACTTC.

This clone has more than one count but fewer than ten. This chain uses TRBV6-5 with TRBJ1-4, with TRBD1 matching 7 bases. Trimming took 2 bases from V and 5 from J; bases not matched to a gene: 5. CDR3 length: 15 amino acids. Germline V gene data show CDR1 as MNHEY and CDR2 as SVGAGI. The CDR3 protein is CASSYRRGANEKLFF. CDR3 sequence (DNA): TGTGCCAGCAGTTACCGCAGGGGGGCGAATGAAAAACTGTTTTTT.

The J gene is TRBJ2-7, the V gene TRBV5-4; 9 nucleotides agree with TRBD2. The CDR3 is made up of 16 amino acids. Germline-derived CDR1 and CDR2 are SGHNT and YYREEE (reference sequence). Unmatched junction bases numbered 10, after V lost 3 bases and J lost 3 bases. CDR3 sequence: CASSWTEGSGGYEQYF. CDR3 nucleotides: TGTGCCAGCAGCTGGACCGAGGGTAGCGGGGGCTACGAGCAGTACTTC.

DNA for the CDR3: TGTGCCAGCTCACCAGTGACAGGGACTGGAAACACCATATATTTT. Amino acids: CASSPVTGTGNTIYF. The V and J genes are TRBV18 and TRBJ1-3, with 7 bases aligning to TRBD1. This CDR3 comprises 15 residues. Trimming took 2 bases from V and 2 from J; bases not matched to a gene: 3. Germline lookup yields CDR1 KGHSH and CDR2 LQKENI.

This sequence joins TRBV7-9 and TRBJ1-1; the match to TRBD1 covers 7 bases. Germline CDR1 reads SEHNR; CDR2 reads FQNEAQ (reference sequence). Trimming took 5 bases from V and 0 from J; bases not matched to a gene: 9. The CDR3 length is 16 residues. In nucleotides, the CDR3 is TGTGCCAGCAGCAAAGACAGGGCAAGAGTGAACACTGAAGCTTTCTTT. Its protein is CASSKDRARVNTEAFF. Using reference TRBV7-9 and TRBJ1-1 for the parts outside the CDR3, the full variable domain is DTGVSQNPRHKITKRGQNVTFRCDPISEHNRLYWYRQTLGQGPEFLTYFQNEAQLEKSRLLSDRFSAERPKGSFSTLEIQRTEQGDSAMYLCASSKDRARVNTEAFFGQGTRLTVV.

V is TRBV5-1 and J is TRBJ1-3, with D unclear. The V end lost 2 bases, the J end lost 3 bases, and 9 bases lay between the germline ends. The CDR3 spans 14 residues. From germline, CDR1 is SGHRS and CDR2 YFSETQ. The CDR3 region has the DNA TGCGCCAGCAGCTTAGATTTCAGTGGAAACACCATATATTTT. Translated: CASSLDFSGNTIYF.

The CDR3 is CASSLVRTEAFF. Here the CDR3 DNA reads TGTGCCAGCAGTTTAGTGAGGACTGAAGCTTTCTTT. The chain has TRBV28 and TRBJ1-1; unclear D gene. CDR3 length: 12 amino acids. Between the trimmed V and J ends, which lost 2 bases and 5 bases, there was a span of 6 bases. Germline V gene lookup returns CDR1 MDHEN and CDR2 SYDVKM.

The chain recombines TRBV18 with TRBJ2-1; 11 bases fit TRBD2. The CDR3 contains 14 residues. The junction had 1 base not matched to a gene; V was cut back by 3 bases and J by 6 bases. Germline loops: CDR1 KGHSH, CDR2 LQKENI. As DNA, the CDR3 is TGTGCCAGCTCACCGCTAGCGGGAGGCAATGAGCAGTTCTTC. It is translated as CASSPLAGGNEQFF. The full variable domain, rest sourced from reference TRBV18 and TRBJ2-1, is NAGVMQNPRHLVRRRGQEARLRCSPMKGHSHVYWYRQLPEEGLKFMVYLQKENIIDESGMPKERFSAEFPKEGPSILRIQQVVRGDSAAYFCASSPLAGGNEQFFGPGTRLTVL.

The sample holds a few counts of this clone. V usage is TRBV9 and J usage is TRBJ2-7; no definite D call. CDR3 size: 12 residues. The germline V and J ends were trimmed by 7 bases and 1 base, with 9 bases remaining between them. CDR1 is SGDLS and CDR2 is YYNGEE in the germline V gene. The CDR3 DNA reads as TGTGCCAGCGGTGCGGAGTCCTACGAGCAGTACTTC. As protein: CASGAESYEQYF. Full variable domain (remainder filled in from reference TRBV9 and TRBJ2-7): DSGVTQTPKHLITATGQRVTLRCSPRSGDLSVYWYQQSLDQGLQFLIQYYNGEERAKGNILERFSAQQFPDLHSELNLSSLELGDSALYFCASGAESYEQYFGPGTRLTVT.

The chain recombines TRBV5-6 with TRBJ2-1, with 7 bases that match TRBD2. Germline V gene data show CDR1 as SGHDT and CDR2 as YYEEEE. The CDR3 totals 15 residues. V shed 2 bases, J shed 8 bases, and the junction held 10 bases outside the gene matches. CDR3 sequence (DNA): TGTGCCAGCAGCTTTACTAGCGAACCCCCCTATGAGCAGTTCTTC. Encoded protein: CASSFTSEPPYEQFF.